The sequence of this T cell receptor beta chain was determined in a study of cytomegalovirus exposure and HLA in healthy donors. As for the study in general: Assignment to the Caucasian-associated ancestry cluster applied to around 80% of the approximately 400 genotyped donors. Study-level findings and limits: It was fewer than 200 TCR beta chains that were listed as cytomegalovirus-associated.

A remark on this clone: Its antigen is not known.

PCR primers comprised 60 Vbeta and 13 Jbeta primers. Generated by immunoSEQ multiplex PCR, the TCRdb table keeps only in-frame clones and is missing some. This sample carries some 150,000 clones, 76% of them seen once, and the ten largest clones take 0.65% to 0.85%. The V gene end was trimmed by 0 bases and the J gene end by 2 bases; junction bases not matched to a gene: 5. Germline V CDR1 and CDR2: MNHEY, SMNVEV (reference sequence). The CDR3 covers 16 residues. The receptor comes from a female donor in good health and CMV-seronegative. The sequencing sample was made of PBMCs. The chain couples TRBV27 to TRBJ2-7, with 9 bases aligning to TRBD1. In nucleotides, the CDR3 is TGTGCCAGCAGTTTATCGTCCGGGACAGGGCCCTACGAGCAGTACTTC. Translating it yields CASSLSSGTGPYEQYF.